This T cell receptor (beta chain) was sequenced for a study of shared clonotypes between healthy human individuals. Each sorted subset replicate got 200 ng genomic DNA, tens of thousands of genomes. The table came from immunoSEQ multiplex PCR; TCRdb's copy has only in-frame clones and leaves some out. The data hold approximately 1,500,000 clones, with 96% observed a single time. The source is a man aged 30 to 45 in good health. The sequencing sample was made of naive CD4+ T cells sorted from blood. The subset was: CD45RA+ positively selected.

CDR3 sequence reads: CAWSPPGRKTQYF. CDR3 nucleotide sequence: TGTGCCTGGAGTCCGCCGGGCCGTAAGACCCAGTACTTC. The chain carries TRBV30 and TRBJ2-5; D is ambiguous. Germline CDR1 is GTSNPN and CDR2 is SVGIG (reference sequence). The CDR3 has 13 residues. Trimming removed 2 bases at V and 6 bases at J, with 13 bases between.